The rows below give T cell receptor beta chains drawn from one sample of a study of OX40 agonist ivuxolimab in advanced cancers. The repertoire was sequenced with immunoSEQ multiplex PCR; TCRdb's copy has only in-frame clones and lacks some. The table has 35,000 to 50,000 clones, approximately 86% seen once. This material consisted of CD4+ or CD8+ T cells sorted from blood, taken in a trial of the OX40 agonist ivuxolimab. The source of these receptors is an adult with an advanced solid tumor such as melanoma, head and neck, liver or kidney cancer. The CDR3 runs from the conserved cysteine through the conserved F or W. D genes are given only for firm matches. Where a row states a size, it is once, few, many or the class of an expanded clone; other rows omit it.

abundance,j_gene,d_gene,v_gene,CDR3aa,CDR3nt
NA,TRBJ1-4,NA,TRBV6-5,CASTRTWGEKLFF,TGTGCCAGCACCCGGACCTGGGGTGAAAAACTGTTTTTT
NA,TRBJ2-7,NA,TRBV11-2,CASSTRAGHDEQYF,TGTGCCAGCAGTACGAGAGCGGGACACGACGAGCAGTACTTC
NA,TRBJ2-3,TRBD1,TRBV5-4,CASSLGGGTDTQYF,TGTGCCAGCAGCTTGGGAGGGGGCACAGATACACAGTATTTT
NA,TRBJ2-4,TRBD1,TRBV29-1,CSIDSPGTGKNIQYF,TGCAGCATTGACTCGCCCGGGACAGGCAAAAACATTCAGTACTTC
NA,TRBJ1-4,TRBD1,TRBV6-1,CASSDGQGAEKLFF,TGTGCCAGCAGTGACGGACAGGGCGCCGAAAAACTGTTTTTT
NA,TRBJ1-5,NA,TRBV28,CASSFVNSNQPQHF,TGTGCCAGCAGTTTCGTAAACAGCAATCAGCCCCAGCATTTT
once,TRBJ2-3,TRBD2,TRBV9,CASSAAAGAGDTQYF,TGTGCCAGCAGCGCCGCAGCGGGAGCTGGAGATACGCAGTATTTT
NA,TRBJ1-1,NA,TRBV4-1,CASSPLEGEAFF,TGCGCCAGCAGCCCCCTTGAGGGAGAAGCTTTCTTT
once,TRBJ2-7,NA,TRBV5-1,CASSPTASSYEQYF,TGCGCCAGCAGCCCGACGGCCAGCTCCTACGAGCAGTACTTC
NA,TRBJ2-1,TRBD2,TRBV7-9,CASNQLAGGRNEQFF,TGTGCCAGCAACCAACTAGCGGGGGGGCGGAATGAGCAGTTCTTC
NA,TRBJ1-1,NA,TRBV4-2,CASSKEPLNTEAFF,TGTGCCAGCAGCAAAGAACCTTTGAACACTGAAGCTTTCTTT
NA,TRBJ1-2,NA,TRBV5-1,CASSLVGGQSDGYTF,TGCGCCAGCAGCTTGGTGGGGGGCCAATCGGATGGCTACACCTTC
NA,TRBJ2-7,NA,TRBV30,CAWSRGDEQYF,TGTGCCTGGAGCAGGGGGGACGAGCAGTACTTC
NA,TRBJ1-4,TRBD1,TRBV2,CASSEGQGSEKLFF,TGTGCCAGCAGTGAGGGACAGGGGAGTGAAAAACTGTTTTTT
NA,TRBJ2-5,TRBD1,TRBV2,CASSDRTGHKTQYF,TGTGCCAGCAGTGACCGGACAGGTCATAAGACCCAGTACTTC
once,TRBJ1-2,NA,TRBV6-1,CAISESNRPNYGYTF,TGTGCCATCAGTGAGTCCAACAGGCCTAACTATGGCTACACCTTC
once,TRBJ1-6,NA,TRBV2,CASSEANNSPLHF,TGTGCCAGCAGTGAAGCCAATAATTCACCCCTCCACTTT
NA,TRBJ2-2,NA,TRBV10-2,CASSPLIGELFF,TGCGCCAGCAGCCCTCTAATCGGGGAGCTGTTTTTT
NA,TRBJ2-2,TRBD2,TRBV2,CASLGGAPGTGELFF,TGTGCCAGCCTGGGAGGGGCGCCGGGCACCGGGGAGCTGTTTTTT
NA,TRBJ2-5,NA,TRBV9,CASTPTGRETQYF,TGTGCCAGCACACCTACGGGGAGGGAGACCCAGTACTTC
NA,TRBJ1-1,NA,TRBV19,CASRTKGGMNTEAFF,TGTGCCAGTAGGACTAAAGGGGGGATGAACACTGAAGCTTTCTTT
once,TRBJ2-1,NA,TRBV5-1,CASSNDGLSYNEQFF,TGCGCCAGCAGCAACGACGGACTCTCCTACAATGAGCAGTTCTTC
NA,TRBJ1-3,NA,TRBV11-2,CASSLEQGSSGNTIYF,TGTGCCAGCAGCTTAGAACAGGGATCTTCTGGAAACACCATATATTTT
once,TRBJ2-5,TRBD2,TRBV6-5,CASSYSGSLEETQYF,TGTGCCAGCAGTTACAGCGGGAGTTTGGAAGAGACCCAGTACTTC
NA,TRBJ2-1,NA,TRBV7-3,CASSSLAGARYNEQFF,TGTGCCAGCAGCTCCCTAGCAGGGGCGCGCTACAATGAGCAGTTCTTC
NA,TRBJ2-7,TRBD1,TRBV5-4,CASSLGWDSYEQYF,TGTGCCAGCAGCTTGGGATGGGACAGCTACGAGCAGTACTTC
NA,TRBJ2-1,NA,TRBV7-2,CASSLAGVSNEQFF,TGTGCCAGCAGCTTAGCGGGGGTCTCCAATGAGCAGTTCTTC
few,TRBJ1-3,NA,TRBV19,CASRTAGLWGTIYF,TGTGCCAGTAGGACGGCGGGCCTCTGGGGGACCATATATTTT
NA,TRBJ1-1,TRBD1,TRBV28,CASSSPGTGGITEAFF,TGTGCCAGCAGTAGCCCCGGGACAGGGGGAATCACTGAAGCTTTCTTT
once,TRBJ1-1,TRBD1,TRBV7-9,CASSLSYRGRTEAFF,TGTGCCAGCAGCCTCAGCTACAGGGGACGCACTGAAGCTTTCTTT
NA,TRBJ2-7,NA,TRBV19,CASSGIVGSGAIVYEQYF,TGTGCCAGTAGTGGGATAGTGGGTTCGGGCGCAATCGTCTACGAGCAGTACTTC
NA,TRBJ2-7,NA,TRBV5-1,CASSLNRDEQYF,TGCGCCAGCAGCTTAAACAGGGACGAGCAGTACTTC
NA,TRBJ2-7,TRBD1,TRBV6-4,CASTGTGELGEQYF,TGTGCCAGCACAGGGACAGGAGAACTTGGGGAGCAGTACTTC
NA,TRBJ2-7,NA,TRBV5-1,CASSFEVSSYEQYF,TGCGCCAGCAGCTTTGAAGTGAGCTCCTACGAGCAGTACTTC
NA,TRBJ1-1,NA,TRBV6-1,CAILLSFQGGGEAFF,TGTGCCATCCTGCTAAGTTTTCAGGGTGGAGGTGAAGCTTTCTTT
NA,TRBJ1-4,NA,TRBV11-2,CASSLGAGHEKLFF,TGTGCCAGCAGCTTAGGGGCGGGGCACGAAAAACTGTTTTTT
NA,TRBJ2-3,NA,TRBV19,CASSIGVNTQYF,TGTGCCAGTAGCATAGGGGTGAATACGCAGTATTTT
NA,TRBJ2-7,NA,TRBV2,CASSERYEQYF,TGTGCCAGCAGTGAGCGGTACGAGCAGTACTTC
NA,TRBJ2-5,NA,TRBV30,CAWSSVQTQYF,TGTGCCTGGAGTTCGGTGCAGACCCAGTACTTC
NA,TRBJ1-5,TRBD1,TRBV18,CASSQTGEFGNQPQHF,TGTGCCAGCTCACAGACAGGGGAATTCGGTAATCAGCCCCAGCATTTT
NA,TRBJ2-7,NA,TRBV6-4,CASTRTESSYEQYF,TGTGCCAGCACCCGGACGGAGAGCTCCTACGAGCAGTACTTC
once,TRBJ2-7,NA,TRBV4-2,CASSRKGYEQYF,TGTGCCAGCAGCCGCAAGGGATACGAGCAGTACTTC
few,TRBJ1-5,NA,TRBV6-1,CASSGTGNQPQHF,TGTGCCAGCAGTGGGACAGGCAATCAGCCCCAGCATTTT
NA,TRBJ2-1,TRBD1,TRBV29-1,CSAGQGAKGEQFF,TGCAGCGCGGGACAGGGGGCAAAGGGGGAGCAGTTCTTC